Below, 10 T cell receptor beta chains from the same sample are listed, as sequenced in a study of OX40 agonist ivuxolimab in advanced cancers. Data came from immunoSEQ multiplex PCR; TCRdb stores just in-frame clones and leaves some out. The table has 100,000 or so clones, about 85% seen once; the top ten hold roughly 3.8%. The starting material was CD4+ or CD8+ T cells sorted from blood, obtained in a trial of the OX40 agonist ivuxolimab. These receptors originate from an adult with an advanced solid tumor such as melanoma, head and neck, liver or kidney cancer.

The V gene is TRBV10-3, the J gene TRBJ2-3; the match to TRBD2 covers 7 bases. J was trimmed by 0 bases and V by 4 bases; bases with no gene match: 7. The CDR3 has 16 residues. The V gene's germline CDR1 is ENHRY and CDR2 SYGVKD. The CDR3 DNA sequence: TGTGCCATCAGTGTAGGCAGCGGGACTAGCACAGATACGCAGTATTTT. This sequence encodes CAISVGSGTSTDTQYF.

J is TRBJ1-1 and V is TRBV19, with D perhaps matching TRBD1 (6 bases). CDR1 is LNHDA, CDR2 SQIVND, per germline (reference sequence). With 6 bases removed from V and 6 bases from J, the gap between germline ends came to 23 bases. The CDR3 covers 16 residues. CDR3 sequence (DNA): TGTGCCAGTAGCACCTTCGGCGGGAGGGGGAAGGCTGAAGCTTTCTTT. Protein sequence: CASSTFGGRGKAEAFF.

The rearrangement joins TRBV28 to TRBJ2-3; possibly TRBD2 for D (5 bases). The V end lost 6 bases, the J end lost 1 base, and 11 bases lay between the germline ends. The CDR3 consists of 14 residues. From germline, CDR1 is MDHEN and CDR2 SYDVKM. For the CDR3, the DNA is TGTGCCAGCAGAACTTCGAGGGGCACAGATACGCAGTATTTT. The encoded protein is CASRTSRGTDTQYF. The whole variable domain, remainder taken from reference TRBV28 and TRBJ2-3, is DVKVTQSSRYLVKRTGEKVFLECVQDMDHENMFWYRQDPGLGLRLIYFSYDVKMKEKGDIPEGYSVSREKKERFSLILESASTNQTSMYLCASRTSRGTDTQYFGPGTRLTVL.

The rearrangement joins TRBV11-2 to TRBJ2-1; TRBD1 matches at 8 bases. CDR3 size: 14 residues. CDR1 is SGHAT and CDR2 is FQNNGV in the germline V gene. V lost 4 bases to trimming and J lost 9 bases; unmatched junction nucleotides: 8. CDR3 region: CASSSARQGFEQFF. The CDR3 region has the DNA TGTGCCAGCAGCTCGGCCAGACAGGGGTTTGAGCAGTTCTTC.

The chain joins TRBV5-1 to TRBJ1-4, with D uncertain. CDR3 length: 15 amino acids. Germline CDR1 reads SGHRS; CDR2 reads YFSETQ. V lost 0 bases to trimming and J lost 0 bases, with 6 bases between them. CDR3 in DNA: TGCGCCAGCAGCTTGGCCGGGGCAACTAATGAAAAACTGTTTTTT. Translated: CASSLAGATNEKLFF.

V and J are TRBV9 and TRBJ2-6; D might be TRBD2 (5 bases). Germline assignment: CDR1 SGDLS and CDR2 YYNGEE. Trimming removed 0 bases from V and 0 bases from J, with 7 bases in between. The CDR3 extends over 16 amino acids. CDR3: CASSVGAGSGANVLTF. CDR3 DNA sequence: TGTGCCAGCAGCGTAGGGGCGGGCTCTGGGGCCAACGTCCTGACTTTC. Together with reference TRBV9 and TRBJ2-6, the CDR3 gives the full variable domain: DSGVTQTPKHLITATGQRVTLRCSPRSGDLSVYWYQQSLDQGLQFLIQYYNGEERAKGNILERFSAQQFPDLHSELNLSSLELGDSALYFCASSVGAGSGANVLTFGAGSRLTVL.

Notes on this clone: The sample contains more than one DNA sequence encoding this CDR3. The rearrangement joins TRBV28 to TRBJ2-7; 10 bases map to TRBD2. CDR1 is MDHEN and CDR2 is SYDVKM in the germline V gene. The CDR3 sequence is 15 residues long. V trimming: 2 bases; J trimming: 2 bases; junction bases outside the gene matches: 3. The chain's CDR3 is CASSLGLAGAYEQYF. CDR3 bases: TGTGCCAGCAGTTTAGGGCTAGCGGGAGCCTACGAGCAGTACTTC. Full variable domain (outside the CDR3, taken from reference TRBV28 and TRBJ2-7): DVKVTQSSRYLVKRTGEKVFLECVQDMDHENMFWYRQDPGLGLRLIYFSYDVKMKEKGDIPEGYSVSREKKERFSLILESASTNQTSMYLCASSLGLAGAYEQYFGPGTRLTVT.

The chain is built from TRBV5-4 and TRBJ1-2, with 9 bases fitting TRBD1. Trimming at V came to 4 bases and at J to 8 bases, leaving 12 bases not matched to a gene. The CDR3 sequence is 15 residues long. The germline V gene encodes CDR1 SGHNT and CDR2 YYREEE (reference sequence). CDR3 residues: CASSQDPGQGLGYTF. In nucleotides, the CDR3 is TGTGCCAGCAGCCAAGATCCGGGACAGGGTTTAGGCTACACCTTC.

The J gene is TRBJ1-2, the V gene TRBV6-1; the D is unclear. The CDR3 is 18 amino acids. Germline CDR1 reads MNHNS; CDR2 reads SASEGT. The germline V and J ends were trimmed by 0 bases and 5 bases, with 22 bases remaining between them. DNA of the CDR3: TGTGCCAGCAGTGAAGCGGTCGCTAACACGGCGTTTGGGTATGGCTACACCTTC. This sequence encodes CASSEAVANTAFGYGYTF.

The chain is built from TRBV9 and TRBJ2-1, with 9 nucleotides matching TRBD2. The CDR3 consists of 16 residues. V was clipped by 0 bases and J by 4 bases; unmatched bases: 5. The germline V gene encodes CDR1 SGDLS and CDR2 YYNGEE. CDR3 amino acids: CASSVGPSGIYNEQFF. As DNA, the CDR3 is TGTGCCAGCAGCGTAGGACCTAGCGGGATTTACAATGAGCAGTTCTTC.